This is a list of T cell receptor beta chains from one sample in a study of blood T cells in healthy people across ages. TCRdb recomputed calls from the 5' RACE reads with MiXCR, one row per CDR3 protein. The profile shows about 1.8 million distinct CDR3 sequences, 40% to 55% of them singletons. The material sequenced was blood. These TCRs come from a woman between 40 and 55 years old in good health. Each CDR3 is given without its conserved first and last residue.

CDR3	J	V
SAREGGGADHEQY	TRBJ2-7	TRBV20-1
ASSLGRWGGLANVRSYEQY	TRBJ2-7	TRBV12-3/TRBV12-4
ASSEDLRGTDTQY	TRBJ2-3	TRBV6-1
ASSWPGQGNENIQY	TRBJ2-4	TRBV7-9
ASSPPGGFNEQY	.	TRBV5-6
SARGQERWDYGYT	TRBJ1-2	TRBV20-1
ASSDPAGGGSYEQY	TRBJ2-7	TRBV9
AISEGMHEQY	TRBJ2-7	TRBV10-3
ASTNRAGQPQH	TRBJ1-5	TRBV12-3/TRBV12-4
ASSYPPYEQY	TRBJ2-7	TRBV6-2/TRBV6-3
ASSQGRRPSDTQY	TRBJ2-3	TRBV7-2
ASSLESGHIYEQY	.	TRBV7-6
ASSQGRDRGTDTQY	TRBJ2-3	TRBV4-3
SNQAVAYPQETQY	TRBJ2-5	TRBV29-1
ASRRGGKYEQY	TRBJ2-7	TRBV28
ASSRGRGPNEQF	TRBJ2-1	TRBV2
ASSLERGGARGYT	TRBJ1-2	TRBV28
ASSYSPGMDTEAF	TRBJ1-1	TRBV6-5
SADGMATDTQY	TRBJ2-3	TRBV29-1
ASSQGVLSTDTQY	TRBJ2-3	TRBV6-2/TRBV6-3
ATSEGLAETYKEQF	TRBJ2-1	TRBV24-1
AISTGFEQY	.	TRBV10-3
ASSMERAGANFLT	TRBJ2-6	TRBV18
ASSPGLNNEKLF	TRBJ1-4	TRBV4-3
ASSQENDRYT	TRBJ1-2	TRBV3-1
ASSLDGLGNNEQF	TRBJ2-1	TRBV5-1
ASSQEVSQFYGYT	TRBJ1-2	TRBV4-2
SARGTASNYGYT	TRBJ1-2	TRBV20-1
ASSPTSGAHAQYEQY	.	TRBV12-3/TRBV12-4